This T cell receptor (beta chain) was profiled in a study of early stage breast cancer tumors. About the study: Most invasive tumors, about 80% of the 16, were ER+/PR+/HER2-. Study-level points and caveats: Enriched TCRB sequences shared across patients were mostly commonly generated sequences.

Generated by immunoSEQ multiplex PCR, the TCRdb table keeps only in-frame clones and is missing some. The sample records under 30,000 clones, 72% being singletons. This clone was found a few times. Its target is not known. Germline assignment: CDR1 MNHNS and CDR2 SASEGT. The CDR3 length is 15 residues. The V segment lost 6 bases and the J segment 3 bases; nucleotides outside the gene matches: 9. The V and J genes are TRBV6-1 and TRBJ2-7; 9 bases align to TRBD1. The source is a person between 50 and 60 years old with breast cancer. The specimen sequenced was blood. The CDR3 region has the DNA TGTGCCAGCAGCTTTGACAGGGGGAAAAACTACGAGCAGTACTTC. Its protein product is CASSFDRGKNYEQYF.